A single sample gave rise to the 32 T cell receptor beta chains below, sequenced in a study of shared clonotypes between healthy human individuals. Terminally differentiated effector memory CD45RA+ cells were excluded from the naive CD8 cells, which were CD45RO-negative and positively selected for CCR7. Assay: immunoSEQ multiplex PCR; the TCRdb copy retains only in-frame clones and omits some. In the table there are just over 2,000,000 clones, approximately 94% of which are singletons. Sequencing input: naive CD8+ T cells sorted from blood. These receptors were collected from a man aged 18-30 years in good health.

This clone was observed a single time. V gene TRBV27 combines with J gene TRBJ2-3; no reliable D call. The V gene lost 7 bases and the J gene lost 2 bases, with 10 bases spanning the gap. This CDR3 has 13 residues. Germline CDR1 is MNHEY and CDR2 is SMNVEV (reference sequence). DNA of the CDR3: TGTGCCAGCAAGTCCCCGAACACAGATACGCAGTATTTT. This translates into CASKSPNTDTQYF.

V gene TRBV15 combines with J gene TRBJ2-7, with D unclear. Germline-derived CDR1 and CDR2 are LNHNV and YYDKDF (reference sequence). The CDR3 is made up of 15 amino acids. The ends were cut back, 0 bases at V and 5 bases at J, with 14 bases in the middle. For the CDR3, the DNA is TGTGCCACCAGCAGAGAGGGCAGTCCTGAACACGAGCAGTACTTC. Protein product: CATSREGSPEHEQYF.

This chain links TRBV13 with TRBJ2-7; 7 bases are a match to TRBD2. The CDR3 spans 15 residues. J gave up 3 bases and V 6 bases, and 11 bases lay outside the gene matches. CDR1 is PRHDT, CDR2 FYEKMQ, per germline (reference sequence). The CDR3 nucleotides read TGTGCCAGCAGTGCAAGCGGGATATCTGGCTACGAGCAGTACTTC. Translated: CASSASGISGYEQYF.

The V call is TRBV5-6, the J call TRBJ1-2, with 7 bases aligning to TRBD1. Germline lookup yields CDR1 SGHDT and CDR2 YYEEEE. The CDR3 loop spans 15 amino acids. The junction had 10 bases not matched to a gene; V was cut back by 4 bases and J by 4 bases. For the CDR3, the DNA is TGTGCCAGCAGCAGATCCGGGACAGAATTCTATGGCTACACCTTC. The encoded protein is CASSRSGTEFYGYTF.

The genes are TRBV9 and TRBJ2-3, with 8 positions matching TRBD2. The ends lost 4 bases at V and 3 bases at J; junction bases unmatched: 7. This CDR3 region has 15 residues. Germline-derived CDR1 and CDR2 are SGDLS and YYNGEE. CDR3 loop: CASSSILAETDTQYF. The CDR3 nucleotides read TGTGCCAGCAGCTCCATACTAGCGGAGACAGATACGCAGTATTTT.

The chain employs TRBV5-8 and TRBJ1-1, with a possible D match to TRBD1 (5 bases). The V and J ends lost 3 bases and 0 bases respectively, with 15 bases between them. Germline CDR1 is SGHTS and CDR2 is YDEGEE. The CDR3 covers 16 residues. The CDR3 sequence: CASSSWTGRMNTEAFF. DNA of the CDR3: TGTGCCAGCAGCTCCTGGACGGGGCGGATGAACACTGAAGCTTTCTTT.

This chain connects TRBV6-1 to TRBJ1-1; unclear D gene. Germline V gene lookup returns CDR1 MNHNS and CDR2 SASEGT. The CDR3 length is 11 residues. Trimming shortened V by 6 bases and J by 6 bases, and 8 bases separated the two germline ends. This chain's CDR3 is CASRGGPEAFF. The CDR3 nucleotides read TGTGCCAGCAGGGGAGGGCCTGAAGCTTTCTTT.

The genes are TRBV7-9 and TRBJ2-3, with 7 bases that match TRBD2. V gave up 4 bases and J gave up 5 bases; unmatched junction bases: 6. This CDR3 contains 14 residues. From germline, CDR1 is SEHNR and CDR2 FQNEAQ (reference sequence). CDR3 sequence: CASSSFTGGDTQYF. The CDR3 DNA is TGTGCCAGCAGCTCCTTCACGGGGGGAGATACGCAGTATTTT.

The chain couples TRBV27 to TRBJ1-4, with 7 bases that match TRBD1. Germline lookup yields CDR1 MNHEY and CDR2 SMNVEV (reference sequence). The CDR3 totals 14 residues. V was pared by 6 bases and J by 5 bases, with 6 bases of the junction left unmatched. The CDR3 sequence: CASSMTGYNEKLFF. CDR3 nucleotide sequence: TGTGCCAGCAGCATGACAGGGTACAATGAAAAACTGTTTTTT.

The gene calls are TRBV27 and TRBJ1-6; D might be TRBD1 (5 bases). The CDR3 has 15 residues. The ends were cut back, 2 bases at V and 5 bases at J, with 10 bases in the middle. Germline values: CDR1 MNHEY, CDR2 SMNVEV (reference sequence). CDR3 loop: CASSLGHLDNSPLHF. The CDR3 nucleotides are TGTGCCAGCAGTTTAGGACATCTGGATAATTCACCCCTCCACTTT.

This CDR3 reads CASSPVRGPETQYF. The DNA for the CDR3 is TGTGCCAGCAGCCCGGTACGAGGTCCGGAGACCCAGTACTTC. The chain has TRBV7-9 and TRBJ2-5; D gene ambiguous. Deletions cut 5 bases from V and 5 bases from J, with 15 bases between. CDR1 and CDR2 from the germline V gene are SEHNR and FQNEAQ (reference sequence). This CDR3 region has 14 residues.

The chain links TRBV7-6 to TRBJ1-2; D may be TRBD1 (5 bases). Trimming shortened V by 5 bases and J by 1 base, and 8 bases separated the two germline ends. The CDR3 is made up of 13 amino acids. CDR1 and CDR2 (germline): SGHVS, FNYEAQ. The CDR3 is CASSQTVNYGYTF. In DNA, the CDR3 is TGTGCCAGCAGCCAGACAGTTAACTATGGCTACACCTTC.

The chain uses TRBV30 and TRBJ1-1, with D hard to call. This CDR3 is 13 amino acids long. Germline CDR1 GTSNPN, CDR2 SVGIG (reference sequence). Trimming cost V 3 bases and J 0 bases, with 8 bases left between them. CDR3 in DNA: TGTGCCTGGAGGACAACCTTGAACACTGAAGCTTTCTTT. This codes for CAWRTTLNTEAFF.

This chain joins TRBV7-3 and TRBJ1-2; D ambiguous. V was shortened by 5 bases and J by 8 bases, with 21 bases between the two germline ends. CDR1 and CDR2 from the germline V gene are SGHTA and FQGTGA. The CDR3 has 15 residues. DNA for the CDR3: TGTGCCAGCAGCCTTGTTAACGGACCGGTAGAAGGCTACACCTTC. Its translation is CASSLVNGPVEGYTF.

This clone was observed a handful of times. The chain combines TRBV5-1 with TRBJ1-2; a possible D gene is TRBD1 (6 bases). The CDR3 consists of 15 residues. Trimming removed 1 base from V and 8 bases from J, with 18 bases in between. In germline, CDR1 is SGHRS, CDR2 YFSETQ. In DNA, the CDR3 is TGCGCCAGCAGCTTGTTGCCTGGGGGCGCAGGCGGCTACACCTTC. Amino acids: CASSLLPGGAGGYTF.

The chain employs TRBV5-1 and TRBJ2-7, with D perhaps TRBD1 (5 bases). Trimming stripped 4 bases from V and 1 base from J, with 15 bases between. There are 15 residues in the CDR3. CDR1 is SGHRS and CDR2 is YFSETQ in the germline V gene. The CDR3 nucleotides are TGCGCCAGCAGCCCTACACCGACAGAGTCCTACGAGCAGTACTTC. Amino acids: CASSPTPTESYEQYF.

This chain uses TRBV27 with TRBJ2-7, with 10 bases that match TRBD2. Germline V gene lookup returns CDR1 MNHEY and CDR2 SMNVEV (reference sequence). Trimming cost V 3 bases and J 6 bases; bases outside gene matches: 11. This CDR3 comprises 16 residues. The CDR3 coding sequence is TGTGCCAGCAGTTTTTCCCCTAGCGGGGGACCGGGCGAGCAGTACTTC. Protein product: CASSFSPSGGPGEQYF.

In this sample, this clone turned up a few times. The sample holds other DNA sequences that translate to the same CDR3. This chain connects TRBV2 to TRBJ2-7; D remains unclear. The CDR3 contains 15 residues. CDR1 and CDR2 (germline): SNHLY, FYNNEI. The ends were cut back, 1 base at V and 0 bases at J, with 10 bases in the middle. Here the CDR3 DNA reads TGTGCCAGCAGTGAAGGCGGCAGCCCCTCCTACGAGCAGTACTTC. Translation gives CASSEGGSPSYEQYF.

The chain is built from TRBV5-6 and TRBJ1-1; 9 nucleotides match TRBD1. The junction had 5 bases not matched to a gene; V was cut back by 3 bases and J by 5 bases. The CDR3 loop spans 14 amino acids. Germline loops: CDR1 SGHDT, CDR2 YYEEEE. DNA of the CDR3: TGTGCCAGCAGCTCCGGACAGGGGACGACTGAAGCTTTCTTT. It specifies CASSSGQGTTEAFF. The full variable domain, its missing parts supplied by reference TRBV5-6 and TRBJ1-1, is DAGVTQSPTHLIKTRGQQVTLRCSPKSGHDTVSWYQQALGQGPQFIFQYYEEEERQRGNFPDRFSGHQFPNYSSELNVNALLLGDSALYLCASSSGQGTTEAFFGQGTRLTVV.

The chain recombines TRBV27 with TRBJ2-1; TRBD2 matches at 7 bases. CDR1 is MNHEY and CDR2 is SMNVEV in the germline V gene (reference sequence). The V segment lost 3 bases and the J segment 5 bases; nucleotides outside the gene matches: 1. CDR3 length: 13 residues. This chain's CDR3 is CASSLTSHNEQFF. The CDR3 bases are TGTGCCAGCAGTTTGACTAGCCACAATGAGCAGTTCTTC.

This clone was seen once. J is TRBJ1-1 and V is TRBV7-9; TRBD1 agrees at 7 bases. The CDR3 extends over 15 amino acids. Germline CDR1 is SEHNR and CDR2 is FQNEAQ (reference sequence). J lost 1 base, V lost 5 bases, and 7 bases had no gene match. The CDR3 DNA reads TGTGCCAGCAGCCAGATGACAGGGAAGAACACTGAAGCTTTCTTT. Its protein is CASSQMTGKNTEAFF.

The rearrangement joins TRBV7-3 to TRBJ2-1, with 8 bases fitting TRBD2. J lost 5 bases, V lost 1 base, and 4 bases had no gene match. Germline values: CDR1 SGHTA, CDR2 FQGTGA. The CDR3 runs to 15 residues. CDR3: CASSLSGGTHNEQFF. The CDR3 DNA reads TGTGCCAGCAGCTTAAGCGGGGGGACCCACAATGAGCAGTTCTTC.

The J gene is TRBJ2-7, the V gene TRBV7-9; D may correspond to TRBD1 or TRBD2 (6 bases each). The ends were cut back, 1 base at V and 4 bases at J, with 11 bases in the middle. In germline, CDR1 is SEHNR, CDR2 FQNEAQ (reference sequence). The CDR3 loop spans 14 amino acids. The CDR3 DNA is TGTGCCAGCAGCTTAGGTCCGGGGGCATACGAGCAGTACTTC. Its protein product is CASSLGPGAYEQYF.

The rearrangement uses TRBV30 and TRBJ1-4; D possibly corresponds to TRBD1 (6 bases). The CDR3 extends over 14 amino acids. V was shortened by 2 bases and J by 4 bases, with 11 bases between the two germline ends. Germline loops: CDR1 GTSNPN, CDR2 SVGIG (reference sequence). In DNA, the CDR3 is TGTGCCTGGAGTCCGGACAGTGTTAATGAAAAACTGTTTTTT. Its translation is CAWSPDSVNEKLFF.

CDR3 residues: CSAGTGSSGYTF. CDR3 nucleotides: TGCAGCGCCGGGACAGGGAGTTCTGGCTACACCTTC. This chain uses TRBV29-1 with TRBJ1-2, with 9 positions matching TRBD1. V dropped 7 bases and J dropped 7; count of bases not matched to a gene: 7. CDR3 length equals 12 residues. Germline assignment: CDR1 SQVTM and CDR2 ANQGSEA.

CDR3: CASSLFGLAGAGELFF. CDR3 nucleotides: TGTGCCAGCAGTTTATTTGGATTGGCAGGGGCCGGGGAGCTGTTTTTT. The chain carries TRBV27 and TRBJ2-2; tentative D call: TRBD1 (6 bases). Germline lookup yields CDR1 MNHEY and CDR2 SMNVEV (reference sequence). V dropped 1 base and J dropped 6 bases, with 15 bases sitting between them. This CDR3 has 16 amino acids.

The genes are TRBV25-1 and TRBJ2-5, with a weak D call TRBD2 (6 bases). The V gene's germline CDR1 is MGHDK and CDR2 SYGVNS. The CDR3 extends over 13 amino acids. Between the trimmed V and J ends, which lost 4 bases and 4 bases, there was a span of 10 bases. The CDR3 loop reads CASSGPGVETQYF. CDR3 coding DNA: TGTGCCAGCAGTGGCCCGGGGGTAGAGACCCAGTACTTC.

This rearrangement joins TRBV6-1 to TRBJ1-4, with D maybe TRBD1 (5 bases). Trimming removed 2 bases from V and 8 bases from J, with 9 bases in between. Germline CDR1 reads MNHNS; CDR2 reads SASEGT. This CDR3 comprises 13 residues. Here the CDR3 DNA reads TGTGCCAGCAGTGAACCCGGGGGGGAAAAACTGTTTTTT. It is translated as CASSEPGGEKLFF.

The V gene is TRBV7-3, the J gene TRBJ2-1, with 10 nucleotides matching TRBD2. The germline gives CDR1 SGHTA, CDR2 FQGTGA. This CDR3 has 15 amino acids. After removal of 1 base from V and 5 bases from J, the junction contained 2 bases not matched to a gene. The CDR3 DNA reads TGTGCCAGCAGCTTAATAGCGGGGGGCCACAATGAGCAGTTCTTC. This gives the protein CASSLIAGGHNEQFF.

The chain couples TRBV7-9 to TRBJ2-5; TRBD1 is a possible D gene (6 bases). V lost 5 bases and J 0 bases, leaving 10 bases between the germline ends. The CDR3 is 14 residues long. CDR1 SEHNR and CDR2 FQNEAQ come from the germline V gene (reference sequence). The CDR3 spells CASSTWTDQETQYF. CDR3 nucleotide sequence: TGTGCCAGCAGCACATGGACAGACCAAGAGACCCAGTACTTC.

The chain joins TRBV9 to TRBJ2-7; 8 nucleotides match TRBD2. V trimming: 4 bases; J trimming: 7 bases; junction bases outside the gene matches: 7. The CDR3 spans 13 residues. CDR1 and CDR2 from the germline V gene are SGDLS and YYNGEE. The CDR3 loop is CASSPGGGGEQYF. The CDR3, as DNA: TGTGCCAGCAGCCCCGGGGGGGGCGGAGAGCAGTACTTC. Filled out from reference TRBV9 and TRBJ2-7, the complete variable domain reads DSGVTQTPKHLITATGQRVTLRCSPRSGDLSVYWYQQSLDQGLQFLIQYYNGEERAKGNILERFSAQQFPDLHSELNLSSLELGDSALYFCASSPGGGGEQYFGPGTRLTVT.

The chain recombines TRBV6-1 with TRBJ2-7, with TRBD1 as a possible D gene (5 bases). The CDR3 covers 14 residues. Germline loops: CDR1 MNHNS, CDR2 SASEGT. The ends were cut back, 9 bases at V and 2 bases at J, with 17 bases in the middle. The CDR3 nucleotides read TGTGCCAGTAACACCTACAGGAGCCCCTACGAGCAGTACTTC. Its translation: CASNTYRSPYEQYF.